This T cell receptor (beta chain) was sequenced for a study of cytomegalovirus exposure and HLA in healthy donors. V shed 3 bases and J shed 0 bases, with 11 bases lying between them. The CDR3 consists of 15 residues. Per germline, CDR1 KGHSH and CDR2 LQKENI. Assay used: immunoSEQ multiplex PCR; TCRdb lists only in-frame clones, some missing. The sample gives 85,000 to 120,000 clones, about 87% of which show up once; 1.8% is in the top ten. General study results and limits: In vitro experiments confirmed that three CMV-associated chains were specific for CMV antigens. The classifier, whose performance was assessed in both the original and validation cohorts, reportedly diagnosed cytomegalovirus status with high specificity and sensitivity. According to the study, roughly 160 TCR beta chains were cytomegalovirus-associated. For most TCR sequences rarity was the rule, although some public TCRs occurred in many donors.

Worth noting for this clone: The antigen is undetermined.

This receptor was identified in a woman between 18 and 30 years old in good health and CMV-seropositive. This chain joins TRBV18 and TRBJ1-1; D uncertain. Sequencing was performed on PBMCs. DNA of the CDR3: TGTGCCAGCTCACCCCCCGGGAATGTGAACACTGAAGCTTTCTTT. It translates to CASSPPGNVNTEAFF.